The 22 T cell receptor beta chains in this list originate from one sample, sequenced in a study of blood T cells in healthy people across ages. Next came a second PCR, run for about 7 to 12 cycles, which used a sample-barcoded 5' primer along with a J-beta primer mix. TCRdb ran MiXCR on the 5' RACE reads and lists one entry per CDR3 protein. The sample yields approximately 850,000 distinct CDR3 sequences, 40% to 50% seen once. The specimen was blood. Every receptor here comes from a man in his sixties in good health.

In DNA form, the CDR3 reads TGCGCCAGCAGCGAGGGACAGGGTGGGGATGAGCAGTACTTC. Translating gives CASSEGQGGDEQYF. This chain connects TRBV4-3 to TRBJ2-5; 9 bases map to TRBD1. Looked up from germline, CDR1 is LGHNA and CDR2 is YSLEER. V lost 5 bases to trimming and J lost 11 bases; unmatched junction nucleotides: 12. The CDR3 covers 14 residues.

The chain links TRBV28 to TRBJ2-1; 13 nucleotides match TRBD2. The V gene end was trimmed by 5 bases and the J gene end by 7 bases; junction bases not matched to a gene: 5. The germline V gene encodes CDR1 MDHEN and CDR2 SYDVKM. The CDR3 has 15 residues. CDR3 residues: CASSKGLAGRNEQFF. In DNA, the CDR3 is TGTGCCAGCAGTAAGGGACTAGCGGGGAGGAATGAGCAGTTCTTC.

This clonotype was seen only a few times. One junction end disagrees with the germline gene, perhaps due to a read error. The V call is TRBV3-1, the J call TRBJ1-1, with D unclear. Germline CDR1 is LGHDT and CDR2 is YNNKEL (reference sequence). This CDR3 has 14 residues. The CDR3 DNA is TGTGCCAGCAGCCTCACGGCAACAAGCACTGAAGTTTTCTTT. This translates into CASSLTATSTEVFF.

This rearrangement joins TRBV9 to TRBJ2-7; D is ambiguous. Germline CDR1 and CDR2: SGDLS and YYNGEE. This CDR3 has 15 residues. V shed 0 bases and J shed 3 bases, with 13 bases lying between them. CDR3 residues: CASSVAPGPNYEQYF. As DNA, the CDR3 is TGTGCCAGCAGCGTAGCCCCCGGACCGAACTACGAGCAGTACTTC.

This clonotype came up a few times. This chain uses TRBV20-1 with TRBJ2-7; D might be TRBD1 or TRBD2, each matching 6 bases. Trimming removed 0 bases at V and 5 bases at J, with 17 bases between. The CDR3 has 15 amino acids. In germline, CDR1 is DFQATT, CDR2 SNEGSKA (reference sequence). In DNA, the CDR3 is TGCAGTGCTAGAGATCGGACGGGGGCTTCGGACGAGCAGTACTTC. Amino acid sequence: CSARDRTGASDEQYF.

The chain has TRBV28 and TRBJ1-2; 7 bases are a match to TRBD1. The CDR3 is 13 amino acids. V lost 7 bases, J lost 5 bases, and 7 bases stayed unmatched. From germline, CDR1 is MDHEN and CDR2 SYDVKM. The CDR3 protein is CASTQGVRYGYTF. Here the CDR3 DNA reads TGTGCCAGCACCCAGGGGGTCCGGTATGGCTACACCTTC.

The DNA of the CDR3 is TGTGCCAGCGGATTGAGGACAGAAGAGACCCAGTACTTC. It codes for CASGLRTEETQYF. The chain combines TRBV12-3 or TRBV12-4 with TRBJ2-5; a weak D match, TRBD1 (6 bases). This CDR3 is 13 amino acids long. Trimming cost V 8 bases and J 3 bases, with 13 bases left between them.

The V and J genes are TRBV6-2 or TRBV6-3 and TRBJ2-7; D is undetermined. Germline-derived CDR1 and CDR2 are MNHEY and SVGEGT. The length of the CDR3 is 14 residues. V was cut by 6 bases and J by 3 bases, with 15 bases left in between. CDR3 DNA sequence: TGTGCCAGCAGGGCTGCCGGGTCCGACTACGAGCAGTACTTC. It specifies CASRAAGSDYEQYF.

The chain combines TRBV12-3 or TRBV12-4 with TRBJ1-2; TRBD1 might be the D (5 bases). CDR3 length equals 15 residues. Trimming took off 1 base at V and 8 bases at J, with 17 bases between the two ends. The CDR3 loop reads CASSLVRGRAAGYTF. CDR3 bases: TGTGCCAGCAGTTTAGTACGCGGCAGGGCAGCCGGCTACACCTTC.

CDR3 nucleotides: TGCAGTGCTAGGTCTAGGATGGGCGAGACCCAGTACTTC. As protein: CSARSRMGETQYF. The chain joins TRBV20-1 to TRBJ2-5; no definite D call. The CDR3 is 13 amino acids. The germline V gene has CDR1 DFQATT and CDR2 SNEGSKA (reference sequence). V was shortened by 3 bases and J by 5 bases, with 13 bases between the two germline ends.

The gene calls are TRBV11-2 and TRBJ1-6; no clear D gene. CDR3 length: 16 residues. Germline-derived CDR1 and CDR2 are SGHAT and FQNNGV. Trimming shortened V by 0 bases and J by 7 bases, and 13 bases separated the two germline ends. In nucleotides, the CDR3 is TGTGCCAGCAGCTTAGATCCCCCAGGTCTGAATTCACCCCTCCACTTT. Its translation: CASSLDPPGLNSPLHF.

The chain is built from TRBV13 and TRBJ2-7; weak D call: TRBD2 (6 bases). Between the trimmed V and J ends, which lost 4 bases and 7 bases, there was a span of 23 bases. From germline, CDR1 is PRHDT and CDR2 FYEKMQ (reference sequence). CDR3 size: 16 residues. The CDR3 protein is CASSSQVEGRLGEQYF. CDR3 DNA sequence: TGTGCCAGCAGCTCCCAAGTGGAGGGACGCCTGGGGGAGCAGTACTTC.

V and J are TRBV6-2 or TRBV6-3 and TRBJ2-5; no clear D. The CDR3 loop spans 13 amino acids. V gave up 5 bases and J gave up 5 bases, with 12 bases separating them. Germline assignment: CDR1 MNHEY and CDR2 SVGEGT. The CDR3 DNA sequence: TGTGCCAGCAGTCGACTGAATTACGAGACCCAGTACTTC. Residues: CASSRLNYETQYF.

This sequence joins TRBV7-6 and TRBJ1-6, with D perhaps matching TRBD1 (6 bases). CDR1 SGHVS and CDR2 FNYEAQ come from the germline V gene. Trimming took off 1 base at V and 9 bases at J, with 13 bases between the two ends. CDR3 length equals 15 residues. The CDR3 coding sequence is TGTGCCAGCAGCTTAGTGGGGCGAGGGGGTTCACCCCTCCACTTT. This encodes CASSLVGRGGSPLHF.

This chain uses TRBV29-1 with TRBJ2-4; TRBD1 agrees at 7 bases. The J call could be wrong; TRBJ2-7 is a better fit for the DNA end. Germline lookup yields CDR1 SQVTM and CDR2 ANQGSEA. The CDR3 is 15 amino acids. The CDR3 sequence: CSVSHPLQGKNEQYF. In DNA, the CDR3 is TGCAGCGTGAGTCACCCATTACAGGGGAAGAACGAGCAGTACTTC.

This clonotype was detected many times. This rearrangement joins TRBV2 to TRBJ2-7, with 7 bases aligning to TRBD1. Germline V gene lookup returns CDR1 SNHLY and CDR2 FYNNEI. The V segment lost 5 bases and the J segment 3 bases; nucleotides outside the gene matches: 4. The CDR3 length is 13 residues. CDR3 nucleotides: TGTGCCAGCAGTTTGGGACAGCGCTACGAGCAGTACTTC. This codes for CASSLGQRYEQYF.

This clonotype has only a few counts. This chain uses TRBV6-1 with TRBJ1-2, with a weak D call TRBD1 (5 bases). V was cut by 7 bases and J by 5 bases, with 23 bases left in between. Germline-derived CDR1 and CDR2 are MNHNS and SASEGT. This CDR3 is 16 amino acids long. The CDR3 loop reads CASKLEVQARRYGYTF. As DNA, the CDR3 is TGTGCCAGCAAATTAGAAGTACAGGCGCGTAGATATGGCTACACCTTC.

The J gene is TRBJ1-1, the V gene TRBV28; D gene uncertain. V lost 5 bases and J lost 1, with 14 bases in between. CDR1 is MDHEN and CDR2 is SYDVKM in the germline V gene. The CDR3 extends over 15 amino acids. CDR3 protein: CASSLSSGENTEAFF. Written as DNA, the CDR3 is TGTGCCAGCAGTCTCTCTTCGGGCGAGAACACTGAAGCTTTCTTT.

This clonotype was observed many times. This chain joins TRBV2 and TRBJ2-1, with 11 bases that match TRBD2. Looked up from germline, CDR1 is SNHLY and CDR2 is FYNNEI. After removal of 7 bases from V and 4 bases from J, the junction contained 6 bases not matched to a gene. The CDR3 extends over 15 amino acids. As DNA, the CDR3 is TGTGCCAGCAACCAACTAGCGGGGGCTTACAATGAGCAGTTCTTC. As protein: CASNQLAGAYNEQFF.

The genes are TRBV5-4 and TRBJ1-4; possible D gene TRBD1, 5 bases. V gave up 9 bases and J gave up 13 bases, with 16 bases separating them. CDR1 is SGHNT and CDR2 is YYREEE in the germline V gene (reference sequence). The length of the CDR3 is 11 residues. The CDR3 sequence is CATGDRDGLFF. The CDR3 coding sequence is TGTGCCACGGGGGACCGGGACGGACTGTTTTTT.

The CDR3 DNA reads TGTGCCAGCAGCCCGACCGGGACAGGGTGGTCCTACGAGCAGTACTTC. It codes for CASSPTGTGWSYEQYF. This chain uses TRBV7-9 with TRBJ2-7; TRBD1 matches at 9 bases. V trimming: 5 bases; J trimming: 1 base; junction bases outside the gene matches: 9. The CDR3 contains 16 residues. Germline V gene sequence: CDR1 SEHNR, CDR2 FQNEAQ (reference sequence).

This clonotype was observed a few times. The chain links TRBV21-1 to TRBJ2-7; the table's D call, TRBD1, was not checked against the DNA. TRBV21-1 is described as a pseudogene. The CDR3 is made up of 14 amino acids. The CDR3 nucleotides read TGTGCCAGCAGCCAAATGGCCCGGCGCTACGAGCAGTACTTC. Its protein product is CASSQMARRYEQYF.